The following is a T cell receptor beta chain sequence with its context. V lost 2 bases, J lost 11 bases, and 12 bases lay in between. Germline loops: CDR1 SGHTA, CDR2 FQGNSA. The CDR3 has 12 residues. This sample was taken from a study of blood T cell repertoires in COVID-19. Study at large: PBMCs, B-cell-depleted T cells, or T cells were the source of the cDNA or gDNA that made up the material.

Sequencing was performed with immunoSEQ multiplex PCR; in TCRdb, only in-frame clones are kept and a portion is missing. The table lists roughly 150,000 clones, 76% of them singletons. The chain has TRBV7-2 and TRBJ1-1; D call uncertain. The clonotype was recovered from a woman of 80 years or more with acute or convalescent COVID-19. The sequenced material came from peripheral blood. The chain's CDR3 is CASSLYSNWAFF. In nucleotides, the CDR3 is TGTGCCAGCAGCTTATACAGTAATTGGGCTTTCTTT.